The T cell receptor (beta chain) described here comes from a study of cytomegalovirus exposure and HLA in healthy donors. Study-level results: In all likelihood, a cluster of highly shared sequence variants was a sequencing artifact. Earlier analysis yielded a pattern in which most TCR beta V segments were productive about 90% or about 30% of the time. The study had only CMV serostatus as immune exposure information.

Use of 60 Vbeta and 13 Jbeta primers characterized the PCR. Data came from immunoSEQ multiplex PCR; TCRdb stores just in-frame clones and leaves some out. Of some 190,000 clones in the sample, more than 75% are singletons; the top ten hold over 2%. As to this clone: As yet, its antigen is unknown.

The germline gives CDR1 SGDLS, CDR2 YYNGEE. The CDR3 runs to 18 residues. Trimming removed 3 bases from V and 2 bases from J; junction bases left unmatched: 7. Sequencing was carried out using PBMCs. The clonotype comes from a young woman in good health and CMV-seropositive. The chain uses TRBV9 and TRBJ2-3; 15 bases align to TRBD2. In nucleotides, the CDR3 is TGTGCCAGCAGCGCGGGACTAGCGGGGGGCTTTTCCACAGATACGCAGTATTTT. Translation gives CASSAGLAGGFSTDTQYF.